Listed below are T cell receptor beta chains from one sample, sequenced in a study of cytomegalovirus exposure and HLA in healthy donors. Method: immunoSEQ multiplex PCR; TCRdb's copy keeps in-frame clones and lacks some. The sample yields some 130,000 clones, 80% seen once. Sequencing used PBMCs. These receptors all stem from a male donor in good health and CMV-seronegative. The CDR3 runs from the conserved cysteine through the conserved F or W. A D gene is named only where the DNA matches it firmly. Size tells how often a clone was seen (once, few, many) or the class of an expanded clone, and some rows leave it out.

d_gene: NA
v_gene: TRBV11-2
j_gene: TRBJ1-1
abundance: NA
CDR3aa: CASSAYGTEAFF
CDR3nt: TGTGCCAGCAGCGCGTATGGCACTGAAGCTTTCTTT

d_gene: TRBD2
v_gene: TRBV10-3
j_gene: TRBJ2-3
abundance: NA
CDR3aa: CAISLLSSGADTQYF
CDR3nt: TGTGCCATCAGTCTCCTCTCTAGCGGCGCAGATACGCAGTATTTT

d_gene: TRBD1
v_gene: TRBV14
j_gene: TRBJ1-6
abundance: few
CDR3aa: CASSTSGGLSPLHF
CDR3nt: TGTGCCAGCAGCACGTCAGGGGGCCTTTCACCCCTCCACTTT

d_gene: NA
v_gene: TRBV6-5
j_gene: TRBJ2-7
abundance: NA
CDR3aa: CASSYSGASYEQYF
CDR3nt: TGTGCCAGCAGTTACTCGGGGGCTTCCTACGAGCAGTACTTC

d_gene: NA
v_gene: TRBV5-4
j_gene: TRBJ2-1
abundance: few
CDR3aa: CASSLASQNNEQFF
CDR3nt: TGTGCCAGCAGCTTGGCCTCCCAGAACAATGAGCAGTTCTTC

d_gene: TRBD1
v_gene: TRBV5-1
j_gene: TRBJ2-6
abundance: NA
CDR3aa: CASSSLQGATGANGLTF
CDR3nt: TGCGCCAGCAGCTCGTTACAGGGGGCGACTGGGGCCAACGGCCTGACTTTC

d_gene: NA
v_gene: TRBV30
j_gene: TRBJ2-1
abundance: NA
CDR3aa: CAWSGLSYNEQFF
CDR3nt: TGTGCCTGGAGTGGACTTAGCTACAATGAGCAGTTCTTC

d_gene: NA
v_gene: TRBV4-1
j_gene: TRBJ2-2
abundance: NA
CDR3aa: CASSQGTVGELFF
CDR3nt: TGCGCCAGCAGCCAAGGGACAGTCGGGGAGCTGTTTTTT

d_gene: NA
v_gene: TRBV5-1
j_gene: TRBJ2-3
abundance: NA
CDR3aa: CASSLGVGAAVVDTQYF
CDR3nt: TGCGCCAGCAGCTTGGGGGTAGGGGCGGCCGTTGTAGATACGCAGTATTTT

d_gene: NA
v_gene: TRBV6-1
j_gene: TRBJ1-1
abundance: NA
CDR3aa: CASSAGYTEAFF
CDR3nt: TGTGCCAGCAGTGCAGGGTACACTGAAGCTTTCTTT

d_gene: NA
v_gene: TRBV6-4
j_gene: TRBJ2-2
abundance: NA
CDR3aa: CASSDQGANTGELFF
CDR3nt: TGTGCCAGCAGTGACCAAGGGGCGAACACCGGGGAGCTGTTTTTT

d_gene: NA
v_gene: TRBV6-1
j_gene: TRBJ1-5
abundance: NA
CDR3aa: CASSPHRYSNQPQHF
CDR3nt: TGTGCCAGCAGTCCTCACAGGTATAGCAATCAGCCCCAGCATTTT

d_gene: NA
v_gene: TRBV5-1
j_gene: TRBJ1-1
abundance: NA
CDR3aa: CASRPGGTEAFF
CDR3nt: TGCGCCAGCAGGCCGGGTGGCACTGAAGCTTTCTTT

d_gene: NA
v_gene: TRBV2
j_gene: TRBJ2-7
abundance: NA
CDR3aa: CASANPGYCF
CDR3nt: TGTGCCAGCGCCAACCCCGGTTACTGCTTC

d_gene: NA
v_gene: TRBV27
j_gene: TRBJ2-2
abundance: NA
CDR3aa: CASSLSPGLDTGELFF
CDR3nt: TGTGCCAGCAGTTTATCTCCCGGGTTGGACACCGGGGAGCTGTTTTTT

d_gene: TRBD2
v_gene: TRBV5-1
j_gene: TRBJ2-2
abundance: NA
CDR3aa: CASSLEREGQTGELFF
CDR3nt: TGCGCCAGCAGCTTGGAAAGGGAGGGCCAAACCGGGGAGCTGTTTTTT

d_gene: NA
v_gene: TRBV4-3
j_gene: TRBJ1-2
abundance: few
CDR3aa: CASSQEGGENYGYTF
CDR3nt: TGCGCCAGCAGCCAAGAGGGGGGGGAAAACTATGGCTACACCTTC

d_gene: TRBD2
v_gene: TRBV6-4
j_gene: TRBJ2-6
abundance: NA
CDR3aa: CASSDGTSGSGANVLTF
CDR3nt: TGTGCCAGCAGTGACGGGACTAGCGGCTCTGGGGCCAACGTCCTGACTTTC

d_gene: TRBD2
v_gene: TRBV7-2
j_gene: TRBJ2-3
abundance: NA
CDR3aa: CASSRTSGGLTDTQYF
CDR3nt: TGTGCCAGCAGCCGGACTAGCGGGGGTCTCACAGATACGCAGTATTTT

d_gene: NA
v_gene: TRBV30
j_gene: TRBJ2-3
abundance: NA
CDR3aa: CAWSVSAATDTQYF
CDR3nt: TGTGCCTGGAGTGTATCGGCGGCCACAGATACGCAGTATTTT

d_gene: TRBD2
v_gene: TRBV7-6
j_gene: TRBJ2-1
abundance: NA
CDR3aa: CASSAQGLLSSYNEQFF
CDR3nt: TGTGCCAGCAGCGCTCAGGGACTACTGAGCTCCTACAATGAGCAGTTCTTC

d_gene: NA
v_gene: TRBV6-1
j_gene: TRBJ1-2
abundance: NA
CDR3aa: CASSEALPTISRGYTF
CDR3nt: TGTGCCAGCAGTGAAGCGCTGCCCACGATTTCTAGGGGCTACACCTTC

d_gene: NA
v_gene: TRBV19
j_gene: TRBJ2-2
abundance: NA
CDR3aa: CASSIGSFGGELFF
CDR3nt: TGTGCCAGTAGTATTGGCAGTTTCGGGGGGGAGCTGTTTTTT

d_gene: TRBD1
v_gene: TRBV2
j_gene: TRBJ2-7
abundance: NA
CDR3aa: CASRGQPYEQYF
CDR3nt: TGTGCCAGCAGGGGACAGCCCTACGAGCAGTACTTC

d_gene: NA
v_gene: TRBV30
j_gene: TRBJ1-1
abundance: NA
CDR3aa: CAWTQDFTEAFF
CDR3nt: TGTGCCTGGACGCAGGACTTCACTGAAGCTTTCTTT

d_gene: TRBD1
v_gene: TRBV29-1
j_gene: TRBJ2-7
abundance: NA
CDR3aa: CSVSYRGSEEQYF
CDR3nt: TGCAGCGTGTCCTACAGGGGATCGGAGGAGCAGTACTTC

d_gene: TRBD1
v_gene: TRBV27
j_gene: TRBJ2-1
abundance: NA
CDR3aa: CASSLVDRSYNEQFF
CDR3nt: TGTGCCAGCAGCCTCGTGGACAGGTCCTACAATGAGCAGTTCTTC

d_gene: TRBD1
v_gene: TRBV25-1
j_gene: TRBJ2-1
abundance: NA
CDR3aa: CASSEEGTVLYNEQFF
CDR3nt: TGTGCCAGCAGTGAAGAAGGGACAGTGCTCTACAATGAGCAGTTCTTC

d_gene: NA
v_gene: TRBV7-9
j_gene: TRBJ1-3
abundance: NA
CDR3aa: CSSSPGLSGNTIYF
CDR3nt: TGTTCCAGCAGCCCGGGACTTTCGGGAAACACCATATATTTT

d_gene: TRBD2
v_gene: TRBV2
j_gene: TRBJ2-5
abundance: NA
CDR3aa: CASSEATAGGRTQYF
CDR3nt: TGTGCCAGCAGTGAAGCGACCGCGGGGGGGCGAACCCAGTACTTC

d_gene: NA
v_gene: TRBV11-2
j_gene: TRBJ1-2
abundance: few
CDR3aa: CASSLDGGGDGYTF
CDR3nt: TGTGCCAGCAGCTTAGACGGTGGAGGGGATGGCTACACCTTC

d_gene: NA
v_gene: TRBV7-9
j_gene: TRBJ2-7
abundance: NA
CDR3aa: CSSQNGSRGYYEQYF
CDR3nt: TGTTCCAGCCAAAACGGGTCTAGGGGATACTACGAGCAGTACTTC

d_gene: NA
v_gene: TRBV7-6
j_gene: TRBJ2-3
abundance: once
CDR3aa: CASSLGGGLDTQYF
CDR3nt: TGTGCCAGCAGCTTGGGGGGTGGTCTTGATACGCAGTATTTT

d_gene: NA
v_gene: TRBV5-1
j_gene: TRBJ1-1
abundance: NA
CDR3aa: CASSPRTDTEAFF
CDR3nt: TGCGCCAGCAGCCCCCGGACAGACACTGAAGCTTTCTTT

d_gene: NA
v_gene: TRBV30
j_gene: TRBJ1-2
abundance: NA
CDR3aa: CAWSARSSINYGYTF
CDR3nt: TGTGCCTGGAGTGCCCGGTCCTCTATCAACTATGGCTACACCTTC

d_gene: TRBD2
v_gene: TRBV27
j_gene: TRBJ2-5
abundance: NA
CDR3aa: CASSRTSGGEETQYF
CDR3nt: TGTGCCAGCAGTAGGACTAGCGGGGGGGAGGAGACCCAGTACTTC

d_gene: NA
v_gene: TRBV7-9
j_gene: TRBJ2-5
abundance: NA
CDR3aa: CASGRTGIETQYF
CDR3nt: TGTGCCAGCGGTCGAACAGGGATAGAGACCCAGTACTTC

d_gene: NA
v_gene: TRBV2
j_gene: TRBJ2-5
abundance: once
CDR3aa: CASSSRGLVETQYF
CDR3nt: TGTGCCAGCTCTTCAAGGGGACTTGTGGAGACCCAGTACTTC

d_gene: NA
v_gene: TRBV7-9
j_gene: TRBJ2-6
abundance: NA
CDR3aa: CSVVGANVLTF
CDR3nt: TGTTCCGTCGTTGGGGCCAACGTCCTGACTTTC

d_gene: TRBD2
v_gene: TRBV27
j_gene: TRBJ2-7
abundance: NA
CDR3aa: CASSPSGGRAYEQYF
CDR3nt: TGTGCCAGCAGTCCTTCGGGGGGACGGGCCTACGAGCAGTACTTC

d_gene: NA
v_gene: TRBV7-9
j_gene: TRBJ1-4
abundance: NA
CDR3aa: CASSSLDSLNEKLFF
CDR3nt: TGTGCCAGCAGCTCCCTTGACAGTCTTAATGAAAAACTGTTTTTT

d_gene: TRBD1
v_gene: TRBV7-9
j_gene: TRBJ1-5
abundance: NA
CDR3aa: CASSSSGGDNQPQHF
CDR3nt: TGTGCCAGCAGCTCTTCAGGGGGCGACAATCAGCCCCAGCATTTT

d_gene: NA
v_gene: TRBV7-9
j_gene: TRBJ2-2
abundance: NA
CDR3aa: CASSLHTGELFF
CDR3nt: TGTGCCAGCAGCTTACATACCGGGGAGCTGTTTTTT

d_gene: TRBD1
v_gene: TRBV5-6
j_gene: TRBJ1-5
abundance: NA
CDR3aa: CASSLTGGQPQHF
CDR3nt: TGTGCCAGCAGCTTGACAGGGGGCCAGCCCCAGCATTTT